This TCR beta chain was identified in a study of blood T cells in healthy people across ages. Whole-study findings and limits: Naive CD4+ cells and diversity were both higher in long-lived donors than in aged donors. Strong correlation linked observed beta diversity and percent naive T cells.

Looked up from germline, CDR1 is SGHRS and CDR2 is YFSETQ. Trimming took off 2 bases at V and 0 bases at J, with 8 bases between the two ends. This CDR3 is 14 amino acids long. This clonotype appeared many times. The target antigen is unknown. For the second PCR, which ran for about 6 to 11 cycles, a sample-barcoded 5' primer and a J-beta primer mix were used. Samples each returned at least 3 million CDR3-containing paired-end reads. TCRdb redid the calling of the 5' RACE reads with MiXCR, one entry per CDR3 protein. Among roughly 1.6 million distinct CDR3 sequences listed, roughly 30% were seen once. Sample donors were healthy Caucasian individuals that came from Russia, aged 6 to 90.

The chain has TRBV5-1 and TRBJ2-5, with D possibly being TRBD2 (5 bases). The receptor was derived from a woman in her 30s in good health. Specimen: blood. The CDR3 loop reads CASSFGIHQETQYF. The DNA of the CDR3 is TGCGCCAGCAGCTTCGGGATCCACCAAGAGACCCAGTACTTC.